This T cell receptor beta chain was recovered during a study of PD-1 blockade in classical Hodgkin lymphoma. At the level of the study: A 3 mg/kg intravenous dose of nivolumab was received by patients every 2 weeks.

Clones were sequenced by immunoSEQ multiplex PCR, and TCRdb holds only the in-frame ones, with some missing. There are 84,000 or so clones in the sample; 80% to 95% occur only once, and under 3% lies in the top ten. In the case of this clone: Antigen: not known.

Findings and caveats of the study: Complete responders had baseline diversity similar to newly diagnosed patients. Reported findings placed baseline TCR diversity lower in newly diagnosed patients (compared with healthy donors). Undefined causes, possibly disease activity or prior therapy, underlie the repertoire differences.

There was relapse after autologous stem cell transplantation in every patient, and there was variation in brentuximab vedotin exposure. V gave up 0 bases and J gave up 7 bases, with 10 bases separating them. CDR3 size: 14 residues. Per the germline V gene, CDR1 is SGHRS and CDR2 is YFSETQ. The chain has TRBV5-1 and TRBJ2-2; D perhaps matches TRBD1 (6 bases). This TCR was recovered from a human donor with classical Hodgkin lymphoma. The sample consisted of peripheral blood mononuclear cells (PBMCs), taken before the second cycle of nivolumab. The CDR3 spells CASSLAGAGGELFF. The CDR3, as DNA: TGCGCCAGCAGCTTGGCAGGGGCCGGCGGGGAGCTGTTTTTT.